This note documents a single T cell receptor (beta chain) sequence. Its antigen is not identified. TRB cDNA was prepared as libraries by UMI-labeled 5' RACE. TCRdb re-called the 5' RACE reads; one entry per CDR3 protein, DNA not given. Its listing shows roughly 93,000 distinct CDR3 sequences. Germline assignment: CDR1 LGHDT and CDR2 YNNKEL (reference sequence). This CDR3 region has 13 residues. The source of the sample is a study of CXCR3-negative and CXCR3-positive naive CD8 T cells. General observations from the study: More hydrophobic TRB CDR3s were found in CXCR3-positive naive cells than in CXCR3-negative naive cells.

The receptor was isolated from a human donor in good health. Some clones in this sample may be carry-over from other donors' samples. The genes are TRBV3-1 and TRBJ2-7; without DNA, the TCRdb call of TRBD1 cannot be checked. Sequenced sample: naive CXCR3+ CD8+ T cells from blood. Documented subset: CD45RO-CCR7+CD27+CD95- naive CD8+ T cells expressing CXCR3 (TNR3+). This CDR3 is CASSLSGIYEQYF.